These 21 T cell receptor beta chains were all obtained from the same sample, sequenced in a study of T-cell memory formation after mild COVID-19. TCRdb ran MiXCR on the 5' RACE reads and lists one entry per CDR3 protein. The table has under 35,000 distinct CDR3 sequences, 6.5% to 9% seen once. The sequenced material came from PBMCs or a T cell subset sorted from them (not recorded which). The receptors shown here come from an adult woman who had mild COVID-19 (a few samples of this study predate the infection). Cell type and time point are not known.

V usage is TRBV20-1 and J usage is TRBJ2-1; 8 nucleotides align to TRBD2. V trimming: 5 bases; J trimming: 7 bases; junction bases outside the gene matches: 10. CDR1 is DFQATT and CDR2 is SNEGSKA in the germline V gene (reference sequence). The CDR3 runs 14 residues. Written as DNA, the CDR3 is TGCAGTGCTCGCAGCGGGAGCAGAGGAAATGAGCAGTTCTTC. Protein sequence: CSARSGSRGNEQFF.

This clonotype was seen more than once but under ten times. The chain combines TRBV7-2 with TRBJ1-2; 8 positions agree with TRBD1. V lost 3 bases, J lost 4 bases, and 1 base stayed unmatched. This CDR3 has 13 residues. Germline V gene data show CDR1 as SGHTA and CDR2 as FQGNSA. CDR3 nucleotide sequence: TGTGCCAGCAGCTTCGGACAGGGCTATGGCTACACCTTC. Translating it yields CASSFGQGYGYTF.

The chain is built from TRBV11-3 and TRBJ1-3, with D uncertain. The CDR3 sequence is 15 residues long. V lost 5 bases and J 0 bases, leaving 11 bases between the germline ends. The germline V gene has CDR1 SGHNT and CDR2 YENEEA. In nucleotides, the CDR3 is TGTGCCAGCAGCCCTACCCGAAGCTCTGGAAACACCATATATTTT. This translates into CASSPTRSSGNTIYF.

This clonotype was counted many times. The genes are TRBV4-2 and TRBJ1-2, with unresolved D. Trimming shortened V by 4 bases and J by 2 bases, and 14 bases separated the two germline ends. Looked up from germline, CDR1 is LGHNA and CDR2 is YNFKEQ. This CDR3 is 15 amino acids long. Here the CDR3 DNA reads TGTGCCAGCAGCCGAGAAAAGCACTCCAACTATGGCTACACCTTC. As protein: CASSREKHSNYGYTF.

This clonotype has ten or more counts. The chain recombines TRBV3-1 with TRBJ1-2; TRBD1 matches at 7 bases. The ends lost 4 bases at V and 3 bases at J; junction bases unmatched: 2. The CDR3 is 13 residues long. CDR1 and CDR2 (germline): LGHDT, YNNKEL (reference sequence). This CDR3 reads CASSRDSYYGYTF. The CDR3 nucleotides are TGTGCCAGCAGCCGGGACAGTTACTATGGCTACACCTTC.

This clonotype was counted many times. The J gene is TRBJ2-3, the V gene TRBV11-3, with 12 bases fitting TRBD2. The CDR3 loop spans 19 amino acids. V was clipped by 5 bases and J by 1 base; unmatched bases: 13. Germline V CDR1 and CDR2: SGHNT, YENEEA. The CDR3 region has the DNA TGTGCCAGCAGCGCCTCAACTAGCGGGAGGCCCCCGGGCACAGATACGCAGTATTTT. The encoded protein is CASSASTSGRPPGTDTQYF. The full variable domain, rest sourced from reference TRBV11-3 and TRBJ2-3, is EAGVVQSPRYKIIEKKQPVAFWCNPISGHNTLYWYLQNLGQGPELLIRYENEEAVDDSQLPKDRFSAERLKGVDSTLKIQPAELGDSAVYLCASSASTSGRPPGTDTQYFGPGTRLTVL.

This clonotype was found many times. This chain links TRBV12-3 or TRBV12-4 with TRBJ1-5; 7 nucleotides agree with TRBD1. After removal of 3 bases from V and 0 bases from J, the junction contained 11 bases not matched to a gene. CDR3 length: 18 amino acids. The CDR3 DNA is TGTGCCAGCAGTTTCAAGGGGGCAAGGGGCTATAGCAATCAGCCCCAGCATTTT. Protein sequence: CASSFKGARGYSNQPQHF.

In its sample, this clonotype was seen many times. The chain employs TRBV9 and TRBJ1-1, with D possibly matching TRBD1 (5 bases). V was shortened by 3 bases and J by 1 base, with 10 bases between the two germline ends. The germline gives CDR1 SGDLS, CDR2 YYNGEE. This CDR3 region has 14 residues. The CDR3 is CASSGDGWNTEAFF. The CDR3 DNA follows: TGTGCCAGCAGCGGGGACGGATGGAACACTGAAGCTTTCTTT.

There are many counts of this clonotype. V is TRBV7-9 and J is TRBJ1-1; perhaps TRBD1 as D (6 bases). Between the trimmed V and J ends, which lost 2 bases and 4 bases, there was a span of 17 bases. Germline V CDR1 and CDR2: SEHNR, FQNEAQ (reference sequence). CDR3 length: 16 residues. Here the CDR3 reads CASSLLGQQGSTEAFF. In DNA form, the CDR3 reads TGTGCCAGCAGCTTACTCGGACAGCAAGGGAGCACTGAAGCTTTCTTT.

This clonotype was observed at least ten times. This chain links TRBV7-6 with TRBJ2-7, with D unresolved. The germline V and J ends were trimmed by 1 base and 3 bases, with 13 bases remaining between them. Germline V CDR1 and CDR2: SGHVS, FNYEAQ. This CDR3 has 15 residues. CDR3 sequence reads: CASSLVTASGYEQYF. CDR3 nucleotides: TGTGCCAGCAGCTTAGTTACGGCTTCAGGCTACGAGCAGTACTTC.

This clonotype is medium-sized in the sample. The CDR3 is CASSLSGLAGRSFPYEQYF. CDR3 coding DNA: TGCGCCAGCAGCTTGAGCGGACTAGCGGGACGTAGTTTCCCATACGAGCAGTACTTC. The rearrangement uses TRBV5-1 and TRBJ2-7; 12 bases align to TRBD2. J gave up 4 bases and V 1 base, and 15 bases lay outside the gene matches. CDR1 is SGHRS, CDR2 YFSETQ, per germline. This CDR3 comprises 19 residues.

This clonotype was detected ten times or more. V usage is TRBV4-2 and J usage is TRBJ2-7, with D uncertain. The CDR3 has 15 amino acids. The V gene's germline CDR1 is LGHNA and CDR2 YNFKEQ. Trimming took off 4 bases at V and 4 bases at J, with 17 bases between the two ends. This chain's CDR3 is CASSPTRLVSYEQYF. The CDR3 DNA reads as TGTGCCAGCAGCCCAACCCGGCTAGTATCTTACGAGCAGTACTTC.

Many counts were recorded for this clonotype. V gene TRBV12-3 or TRBV12-4 combines with J gene TRBJ1-5, with D perhaps TRBD1 (5 bases). V lost 5 bases and J lost 3, with 11 bases in between. This CDR3 is 14 amino acids long. The DNA of the CDR3 is TGTGCCAGCAGTGCCCAGGGACCCAATCAGCCCCAGCATTTT. Amino acid sequence: CASSAQGPNQPQHF.

There are many counts of this clonotype. J is TRBJ1-1 and V is TRBV24-1; the D is unclear. This CDR3 is 16 amino acids long. Trimming pared 1 base from V and 4 bases from J, leaving 15 bases between. CDR1 is KGHDR and CDR2 is SFDVKD in the germline V gene. The CDR3 here is CATSDFLETPFTEAFF. CDR3 nucleotide sequence: TGTGCCACCAGTGATTTCTTGGAGACACCATTCACTGAAGCTTTCTTT.

This clonotype was counted many times. The V and J genes are TRBV29-1 and TRBJ2-5; TRBD1 agrees at 8 bases. CDR1 is SQVTM, CDR2 ANQGSEA, per germline. The CDR3 has 10 amino acids. V gave up 6 bases and J gave up 11 bases; unmatched junction bases: 5. The CDR3 spells CSVGGQEQYF. The DNA for the CDR3 is TGCAGCGTCGGGGGACAGGAGCAGTACTTC. The full variable domain, with the rest looked up from reference TRBV29-1 and TRBJ2-5, is SAVISQKPSRDICQRGTSLTIQCQVDSQVTMMFWYRQQPGQSLTLIATANQGSEATYESGFVIDKFPISRPNLTFSTLTVSNMSPEDSSIYLCSVGGQEQYFGPGTRLLVL.

The CDR3 reads CASSQDPPSYGELFF. CDR3 nucleotides: TGCGCCAGCAGCCAGGACCCACCCTCATACGGGGAGCTGTTTTTT. The V and J genes are TRBV5-1 and TRBJ2-2; the D is unclear. The V gene lost 4 bases and the J gene lost 7 bases, with 17 bases spanning the gap. This CDR3 has 15 residues. Germline CDR1 is SGHRS and CDR2 is YFSETQ.

The table lists this clonotype with many counts. The gene calls are TRBV5-1 and TRBJ2-7; TRBD2 might be the D (6 bases). Trimming left V 3 bases short and J 5 bases short, with 18 bases between. CDR3 length equals 15 residues. Germline V gives CDR1 SGHRS, CDR2 YFSETQ. The chain's CDR3 is CASSSGGTYEDEQYF. For the CDR3, the DNA is TGCGCCAGCAGCTCCGGAGGGACCTATGAGGACGAGCAGTACTTC.

This clonotype was seen ten or more times. The rearrangement links TRBV20-1 to TRBJ2-3, with 9 bases identical to TRBD2. CDR3 length: 15 amino acids. The J segment lost 2 bases and the V segment lost 3 bases, leaving 6 bases of the junction unmatched. From germline, CDR1 is DFQATT and CDR2 SNEGSKA (reference sequence). CDR3 in amino acids: CSASQAGGATDTQYF. In DNA form, the CDR3 reads TGCAGTGCTAGTCAAGCGGGAGGCGCCACAGATACGCAGTATTTT.

This clonotype was recorded many times. The chain employs TRBV7-8 and TRBJ1-1, with TRBD1 identical over 7 bases. The CDR3 runs 16 residues. The V and J ends lost 5 bases and 0 bases, in that order; junction bases with no gene match: 9. CDR1 SGHVS and CDR2 FQNEAQ come from the germline V gene. This chain's CDR3 is CASSNRQGTMNTEAFF. The CDR3 coding sequence is TGTGCCAGCAGCAACAGACAGGGAACAATGAACACTGAAGCTTTCTTT.

This clonotype has a count of ten or more. The V and J genes are TRBV11-3 and TRBJ2-7, with 7 bases matching TRBD2. From germline, CDR1 is SGHNT and CDR2 YENEEA. This CDR3 is built from 13 residues. J was trimmed by 4 bases and V by 5 bases; bases with no gene match: 5. CDR3 DNA sequence: TGTGCCAGCAGCCTCGGACTAGGTTACGAGCAGTACTTC. Translation: CASSLGLGYEQYF.

This clonotype was seen ten or more times. The rearrangement joins TRBV20-1 to TRBJ1-1, with TRBD1 matching 7 bases. The trim removed 0 bases at V and 5 bases at J, leaving 6 bases unmatched. The CDR3 is made up of 14 amino acids. Germline CDR1 and CDR2: DFQATT and SNEGSKA (reference sequence). The CDR3: CSARDILRGTEAFF. For the CDR3, the DNA is TGCAGTGCTAGAGATATCCTCAGGGGGACTGAAGCTTTCTTT.